The rows below give T cell receptor beta chains drawn from one sample of a study of shared clonotypes between healthy human individuals. Profiled with immunoSEQ multiplex PCR; TCRdb holds only in-frame clones, not every one. The sample holds about 330,000 clones; around 86% are singletons and the top ten take 15% to 20%. The sample was memory CD8+ T cells sorted from blood. The receptors stem from a man in his late teens or twenties in good health. Each CDR3 is given with its conserved first and last residue. The D gene is left open where the match is weak. Rows give clone size only sometimes, using once, few, many, or a class for an expanded clone.

d_gene	v_gene	len	abundance	j_gene	CDR3nt	CDR3aa
.	TRBV7-9	14	.	TRBJ1-2	TGTGCCAGCAGTTTCACGGGGACCAACTATGGCTACACCTTC	CASSFTGTNYGYTF
.	TRBV5-4	15	once	TRBJ1-2	TGTGCCAGCAGCTTGTACCAGGGAGCTAACTATGGCTACACCTTC	CASSLYQGANYGYTF
TRBD1	TRBV5-4	15	.	TRBJ1-1	TGTGCCAGCAGCTTCATGACAGGGGGCACCACTGAAGCTTTCTTT	CASSFMTGGTTEAFF
.	TRBV7-9	14	.	TRBJ1-2	TGTGCCAGCAGCCCCGATCGGGGGGGCTATGGCTACACCTTC	CASSPDRGGYGYTF
TRBD1	TRBV11-2	17	once	TRBJ1-1	TGTGCCAGCAGCTTAGACCCCTCAGGGGGCGCGTGGACTGAAGCTTTCTTT	CASSLDPSGGAWTEAFF
TRBD2	TRBV5-4	17	.	TRBJ2-3	TGTGCCAGCAGCTTGGGGCCGCTAGCGGGGGGCACAGATACGCAGTATTTT	CASSLGPLAGGTDTQYF
TRBD2	TRBV30	16	.	TRBJ2-3	TGTGCCTGGAGCTTTTTGGCGGGAGGGGGCACAGATACGCAGTATTTT	CAWSFLAGGGTDTQYF
.	TRBV7-6	17	once	TRBJ1-3	TGTGCCAGCAGCTTAGCGCAGCATGCGTACTCTGGAAACACCATATATTTT	CASSLAQHAYSGNTIYF
TRBD1	TRBV19	15	.	TRBJ2-7	TGTGCCAGTACCGATTTGGGGACAGGCTCCTACGAGCAGTACTTC	CASTDLGTGSYEQYF
.	TRBV18	13	.	TRBJ1-2	TGTGCCAGCTCACCACGGCCAGGTCAAGGCTACACCTTC	CASSPRPGQGYTF
TRBD2	TRBV7-9	15	.	TRBJ2-7	TGTGCCAGCAGCCCGACTAGCGGGAGATTCTTCGAGCAGTACTTC	CASSPTSGRFFEQYF
TRBD2	TRBV28	15	.	TRBJ2-3	TGTGCCAGCAGTTCCTTTTCCGGGGGGACAGATACGCAGTATTTT	CASSSFSGGTDTQYF
.	TRBV7-3	17	.	TRBJ2-3	TGTGCCAGCAGTATTGGGTTGGGAGACTTTAGCACAGATACGCAGTATTTT	CASSIGLGDFSTDTQYF
.	TRBV4-1	16	.	TRBJ1-5	TGCGCCAGCAGCCAATACCGCTCAGGGGCAAATCAGCCCCAGCATTTT	CASSQYRSGANQPQHF
.	TRBV9	11	.	TRBJ2-2	TGTGCCAGCAGTGTAACCGGGGAGCTGTTTTTT	CASSVTGELFF
.	TRBV10-3	13	once	TRBJ2-1	TGTGCCATCAGGGGGGGCTCGGGCAATGAGCAGTTCTTC	CAIRGGSGNEQFF
.	TRBV5-1	13	.	TRBJ2-7	TGCGCCAGCAGCTTGCGGGGTCCTACGGAGCAGTACTTC	CASSLRGPTEQYF
.	TRBV18	14	once	TRBJ2-7	TGTGCCAGCTCACCACCTAACTTCTCCTACGAGCAGTACTTC	CASSPPNFSYEQYF
.	TRBV4-3	15	.	TRBJ2-3	TGCGCCAGCAGCCAAGATGGTGGTAGCACAGATACGCAGTATTTT	CASSQDGGSTDTQYF
.	TRBV10-1	16	.	TRBJ1-1	TGCGCCAGCAGCGCCTTCTTTCACCTGGATTACACTGAAGCTTTCTTT	CASSAFFHLDYTEAFF
.	TRBV4-1	14	.	TRBJ2-7	TGCGCCAGCAGCCTTCCAGGCGCAGCCTACGAGCAGTACTTC	CASSLPGAAYEQYF
.	TRBV4-1	15	once	TRBJ2-7	TGCGCCAGCAGCCAAGAGGGCACAGGACCCCACGAGCAGTACTTC	CASSQEGTGPHEQYF
.	TRBV11-2	12	.	TRBJ2-7	TGTGCCAGCAGCACTATCCCGGGGGAGCAGTACTTC	CASSTIPGEQYF
.	TRBV29-1	11	.	TRBJ1-2	TGCAGCGGGACTTTTAACTATGGCTACACCTTC	CSGTFNYGYTF
.	TRBV14	13	.	TRBJ1-2	TGTGCCAGCAGCCCCCGACGGTACTATGGCTACACCTTC	CASSPRRYYGYTF
.	TRBV27	18	.	TRBJ2-1	TGTGCCAGCACCACAGCCCAGGGCCCCCCGAGCTCCTACAATGAGCAGTTCTTC	CASTTAQGPPSSYNEQFF
TRBD2	TRBV7-9	18	.	TRBJ2-3	TGTGCCAGCAGCTTAGTCTCTAGCGGGGGACTTATCACAGATACGCAGTATTTT	CASSLVSSGGLITDTQYF
.	TRBV10-2	10	.	TRBJ2-5	TGCGCCAGCAGTGAGGAACGGCAGTACTTC	CASSEERQYF
.	TRBV5-4	14	.	TRBJ2-7	TGTGCCAGCAGCTCGGAGGGGTACTTTCTCGAGCAGTACTTC	CASSSEGYFLEQYF
.	TRBV7-3	16	.	TRBJ1-1	TGTGCCAGCAGCTTAACGGGTCTGGACAGGAACACTGAAGCTTTCTTT	CASSLTGLDRNTEAFF
.	TRBV7-8	16	.	TRBJ1-1	TGTGCCAGCAGCTTAGCCGGCATGGTTTTTAGCACTGAAGCTTTCTTT	CASSLAGMVFSTEAFF
TRBD1	TRBV28	13	.	TRBJ2-7	TGTGCCAGCGGGACAGGGCTTTCCTACGAGCAGTACTTC	CASGTGLSYEQYF
.	TRBV2	19	.	TRBJ1-2	TGTGCCAGCAATGTGGCGGCCGGGACACAGGAGGACCATGATGACGGCTACACCTTC	CASNVAAGTQEDHDDGYTF